Listed below are T cell receptor beta chains from one sample, sequenced in a study of T cell responses to AZD1222 COVID-19 vaccine. Clones were sequenced by immunoSEQ multiplex PCR, and TCRdb holds only the in-frame ones, with some missing. The table lists 120,000 or so clones, 85% to 95% of them singletons, with about 7.8% in the top ten. The sequencing used peripheral blood, collected on day 0 of AZD1222 vaccination. These receptors all stem from an adult in good health. Each CDR3 is given with its conserved first and last residue. A D gene is named only where the DNA matches it firmly. Part of the rows lack a size; the others show once, few, many or a class for expanded clones.

V	D	J	size	CDR3	DNA
TRBV29-1	.	TRBJ1-1	.	CSVSEGAANTEAFF	TGCAGCGTTTCGGAAGGGGCAGCGAACACTGAAGCTTTCTTT
TRBV4-1	TRBD1	TRBJ2-7	.	CASSQVVRTGGLEQYF	TGCGCCAGCAGCCAAGTAGTAAGGACAGGGGGGCTCGAGCAGTACTTC
TRBV18	TRBD1	TRBJ2-7	.	CASSPGTGGTYEQYF	TGTGCCAGCTCACCGGGGACAGGGGGGACCTACGAGCAGTACTTC
TRBV5-1	TRBD1	TRBJ2-7	.	CASSQQQGAGEQYF	TGCGCCAGCAGCCAACAACAGGGGGCTGGGGAGCAGTACTTC
TRBV19	.	TRBJ1-1	.	CASRTSLNTEAFF	TGTGCCAGTCGGACGTCTTTGAACACTGAAGCTTTCTTT
TRBV11-2	.	TRBJ1-1	.	CASSSRDGATEAFF	TGTGCCAGCAGCTCCCGGGACGGCGCCACTGAAGCTTTCTTT
TRBV28	.	TRBJ2-4	.	CASRDGQRANIQYF	TGTGCCAGCAGGGACGGACAGCGGGCAAACATTCAGTACTTC
TRBV19	.	TRBJ2-5	.	CATYQETQYF	TGTGCCACGTACCAAGAGACCCAGTACTTC
TRBV28	.	TRBJ1-2	.	CATLWPNYGYTF	TGTGCCACCCTTTGGCCTAACTATGGCTACACCTTC
TRBV6-5	.	TRBJ2-7	.	CASSPQGYEQYF	TGTGCCAGCAGCCCCCAGGGATACGAGCAGTACTTC
TRBV5-1	.	TRBJ2-3	.	CASSLEHFTDTQYF	TGCGCCAGCAGCTTGGAACATTTCACAGATACGCAGTATTTT
TRBV19	TRBD2	TRBJ2-2	.	CASRPLAGGTNTGELFF	TGTGCCAGTAGGCCCCTAGCGGGGGGAACGAACACCGGGGAGCTGTTTTTT
TRBV30	TRBD1	TRBJ1-1	.	CAWSRTGAEAFF	TGTGCCTGGAGCAGGACAGGGGCTGAAGCTTTCTTT
TRBV7-8	TRBD2	TRBJ2-2	.	CASSYLTSGGGELFF	TGTGCCAGCAGCTACCTGACTAGCGGGGGTGGGGAGCTGTTTTTT
TRBV28	TRBD1	TRBJ2-7	.	CASTSGTGGNEQYF	TGTGCCAGCACCTCCGGGACAGGGGGCAACGAGCAGTACTTC
TRBV7-2	.	TRBJ1-6	.	CASSLEGMGNSPLHF	TGTGCCAGCAGCTTGGAGGGAATGGGTAATTCACCCCTCCACTTT
TRBV30	.	TRBJ1-6	.	CAWSVVGVSSPLHF	TGTGCCTGGAGTGTGGTGGGGGTTAGTTCACCCCTCCACTTT
TRBV9	TRBD1	TRBJ1-3	.	CASSVALKGASGNTIYF	TGTGCCAGCAGCGTTGCTTTAAAGGGGGCATCTGGAAACACCATATATTTT
TRBV18	.	TRBJ1-1	.	CASSPYVNTEAFF	TGTGCCAGCTCACCGTACGTGAACACTGAAGCTTTCTTT
TRBV9	TRBD2	TRBJ2-3	.	CASSLTSGTSTDTQYF	TGTGCCAGCAGCTTGACTAGCGGGACGAGCACAGATACGCAGTATTTT
TRBV5-1	.	TRBJ1-1	.	CASSLIDRGPTEAFF	TGCGCCAGCAGCTTGATTGATCGGGGGCCCACTGAAGCTTTCTTT
TRBV28	.	TRBJ1-5	few	CASSFPKTGHQPQHF	TGTGCCAGCAGTTTCCCCAAGACTGGTCATCAGCCCCAGCATTTT
TRBV27	TRBD1	TRBJ2-3	once	CASRGTGITDTQYF	TGTGCCAGCAGGGGGACAGGAATCACAGATACGCAGTATTTT
TRBV11-3	.	TRBJ2-3	.	CASSFHLLSRAMEDTQYF	TGTGCCAGCAGCTTCCACTTGTTGAGCAGGGCCATGGAAGATACGCAGTATTTT
TRBV3-1/TRBV3-2	.	TRBJ1-3	.	CASSQGVRGTIYF	TGTGCCAGCAGCCAAGGAGTCCGGGGGACCATATATTTT
TRBV5-8	TRBD1	TRBJ1-2	.	CARDRAKYGYTF	TGTGCCAGAGACAGGGCCAAATATGGCTACACCTTC
TRBV11-3	TRBD2	TRBJ2-3	.	CASSPGTTAVVTQYF	TGTGCCAGCAGCCCCGGGACTACGGCGGTTGTTACGCAGTATTTT
TRBV5-4	.	TRBJ2-4	.	CASSGGMDKNIQYF	TGTGCCAGCTCTGGAGGGATGGACAAAAACATTCAGTACTTC
TRBV19	.	TRBJ1-5	.	CASSIDWDKRDGSNQPQHF	TGTGCCAGTAGTATAGATTGGGACAAACGGGACGGTAGCAATCAGCCCCAGCATTTT
TRBV7-9	.	TRBJ1-2	.	CASSLAAGVYGYTF	TGTGCCAGCAGCTTAGCGGCGGGGGTCTATGGCTACACCTTC
TRBV6-6	.	TRBJ1-1	.	CASEAAGDTEAFF	TGTGCCAGTGAGGCCGCAGGGGACACTGAAGCTTTCTTT
TRBV19	TRBD1	TRBJ2-7	.	CASSIGSGTGSYEQYF	TGTGCCAGTAGTATAGGCTCCGGGACAGGATCCTACGAGCAGTACTTC
TRBV19	TRBD1	TRBJ1-1	.	CASRLNRGTEAFF	TGTGCCAGCAGGCTGAACAGGGGCACTGAAGCTTTCTTT
TRBV28	.	TRBJ2-2	once	CASNGNTGELFF	TGTGCCAGCAACGGGAACACCGGGGAGCTGTTTTTT
TRBV2	TRBD1	TRBJ2-7	once	CASRRGQATYEQYF	TGTGCCAGCAGGAGAGGACAGGCAACCTACGAGCAGTACTTC
TRBV29-1	.	TRBJ2-7	.	CSDPVGPLQDEQYF	TGCAGCGACCCCGTCGGGCCCCTTCAGGACGAGCAGTACTTC
TRBV6-5	TRBD2	TRBJ2-3	once	CASSTGLAITDTQYF	TGTGCCAGCAGTACCGGACTAGCGATCACAGATACGCAGTATTTT
TRBV2	.	TRBJ1-6	.	CASRGQDESSYNSPLHF	TGTGCCAGCAGGGGCCAGGATGAAAGCTCCTATAATTCACCCCTCCACTTT
TRBV28	.	TRBJ2-7	.	CASSSRGPSSYEQYF	TGTGCCAGCAGTTCGCGGGGCCCGAGCTCCTACGAGCAGTACTTC
TRBV9	TRBD1	TRBJ2-7	.	CASSAQGDPTAEQYF	TGTGCCAGCAGCGCTCAGGGGGATCCAACTGCCGAGCAGTACTTC
TRBV28	.	TRBJ1-2	.	CASRSPGSGVSYGYTF	TGTGCCAGCAGATCACCCGGCTCAGGGGTCAGCTATGGCTACACCTTC
TRBV3-1/TRBV3-2	.	TRBJ2-7	few	CASSQGETYEQYF	TGTGCCAGCAGCCAGGGAGAAACCTACGAGCAGTACTTC